Included here is one TCR beta chain sequence, with context. The antigen remains undetermined. The entry originates in a study of T cell responses to AZD1222 COVID-19 vaccine. Background on the study: Second-dose timings of about 4 or about 12 weeks were pooled.

Germline V lookup: CDR1 MNHEY, CDR2 SVGAGI. The CDR3 has 13 residues. Trimming took 6 bases from V and 5 from J; bases not matched to a gene: 5. TCRdb's table, derived via immunoSEQ multiplex PCR, lists solely in-frame clones and lacks some. Of approximately 160,000 clones in the sample, around nine tenths were seen once. General observations from the study: Vaccine-related CD4 TCRs covered spike, predominating at 160-218 and 743-854. Females outnumbered males among donors, who were mostly white British; clonal diversity was possibly underestimated.

Source: peripheral blood, taken on day 0 of AZD1222 vaccination. The receptor's source is an adult in good health. This chain links TRBV6-5 with TRBJ2-3; 7 bases map to TRBD2. The CDR3, as DNA: TGTGCCAGCAGGATCTTAGCGGGAGATACGCAGTATTTT. It translates to CASRILAGDTQYF.